The clone carrying this TCR beta chain occurred once. Its antigen is undetermined. The entry originates in a study of CD8+CD57+ T cells in acquired aplastic anemia. General study findings and limits: Patients and controls turned out to have approximately 29 CD8+ CDR3 sequences in common.

The CDR3 loop spans 17 amino acids. The ends lost 5 bases at V and 3 bases at J; junction bases unmatched: 9. Germline assignment: CDR1 SEHNR and CDR2 FQNEAQ (reference sequence). Profiles of TCR beta VDJ and CDR3 were generated from a genomic DNA template. TCRdb itself ran the reads through MiXCR, one entry per CDR3 protein. The table records 200,000 to 250,000 distinct CDR3 sequences, around 60% of them present only once. The TCR was taken from a human donor in good health. The chain joins TRBV7-9 to TRBJ2-5, with 13 positions matching TRBD2. Sequencing was performed on sorted CD4+, CD8+, or CD8+CD57+ T cells (not recorded which) from PBMCs. The CDR3 is CASSLGLAGAEEETQYF. DNA for the CDR3: TGTGCCAGCAGCCTCGGACTAGCGGGAGCTGAGGAAGAGACCCAGTACTTC.